Given below is one T cell receptor (beta chain) in context. The antigen is not known. The data were obtained in a study of cytomegalovirus exposure and HLA in healthy donors. Study-level information: Genotyping showed roughly 76% of roughly 390 donors falling in the Caucasian-associated ancestry cluster.

In the PCR, 60 Vbeta and 13 Jbeta primers were used. Sequencing used immunoSEQ multiplex PCR; TCRdb keeps in-frame clones, though not all of them. The sample has 130,000 to 150,000 clones; 78% are singletons. Study outcomes and limitations: Per a prior analysis, the majority of TCR beta V segments were productive roughly 87% or roughly 30% of the time. The authors excluded some V segments, including TRBV6-2 and TRBV6-3, as indistinguishable. There were approximately 150 TCR beta chains listed as cytomegalovirus-associated.

Trimming left V 0 bases short and J 0 bases short, with 4 bases between. The length of the CDR3 is 13 residues. Looked up from germline, CDR1 is SGDLS and CDR2 is YYNGEE. The chain uses TRBV9 and TRBJ2-7; D remains unclear. The sequencing sample was made of PBMCs. The sequence was collected from a man between 35 and 55 years old in good health and CMV-seropositive. The CDR3 DNA sequence: TGTGCCAGCAGCGTAGCCCTCTCCTACGAGCAGTACTTC. Protein sequence: CASSVALSYEQYF.